This T cell receptor (beta chain) appears in the sequencing data of a study of T cells of healthy individuals (dated by TCRdb to the late 2010s). Library construction relied on 5' RACE. Instrument on record: Illumina MiSeq. TCRdb trimmed public reads at Q25 via fastp, called clones via MiXCR and kept in-frame beta chains. Entries are consolidated by CDR3 protein sequence, retaining the most common genes and DNA. Here the sample has about 63,000 distinct CDR3 sequences; 16% occur a single time. The ten largest account for 4% to 5% of the sample. To note about this clonotype: Its cognate antigen has yet to be identified. No base-level quality is on record; no much larger clone is a single base apart.

Spanning cysteine to phenylalanine, the CDR3 consists of 15 amino acids. Only the CDR3 DNA is retained, 45 bases long and in frame from the first base. CDR1 LGHDT and CDR2 YNNKEL were looked up in the germline V gene (reference sequence). Trimming at the junction amounts to 10 bases on V and 3 bases on J, and the germline ends lie 20 bases apart. The chain uses TRBV3-1 and TRBJ2-3; a tentative D match to TRBD1 spans 5 bases. The TCR originated in a human donor in good health. Here is the DNA: TGTGCCACCTCGCCGGGTGGGGCAGGTACAGATACGCAGTATTTT. Its amino acids are CATSPGGAGTDTQYF.